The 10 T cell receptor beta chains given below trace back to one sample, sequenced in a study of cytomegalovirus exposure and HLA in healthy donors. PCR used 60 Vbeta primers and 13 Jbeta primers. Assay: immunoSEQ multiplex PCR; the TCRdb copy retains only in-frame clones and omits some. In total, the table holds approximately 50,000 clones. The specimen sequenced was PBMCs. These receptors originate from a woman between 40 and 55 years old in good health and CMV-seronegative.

CDR3 in amino acids: CASSSGTGSSGNTIYF. The CDR3 nucleotides are TGTGCCAGCTCGTCCGGGACAGGGTCCTCTGGAAACACCATATATTTT. This sequence joins TRBV18 and TRBJ1-3; 9 positions agree with TRBD1. Germline assignment: CDR1 KGHSH and CDR2 LQKENI. After removal of 6 bases from V and 0 bases from J, the junction contained 6 bases not matched to a gene. This CDR3 spans 16 amino acids. Based on the CDR3 plus reference TRBV18 and TRBJ1-3, the full variable domain is NAGVMQNPRHLVRRRGQEARLRCSPMKGHSHVYWYRQLPEEGLKFMVYLQKENIIDESGMPKERFSAEFPKEGPSILRIQQVVRGDSAAYFCASSSGTGSSGNTIYFGEGSWLTVV.

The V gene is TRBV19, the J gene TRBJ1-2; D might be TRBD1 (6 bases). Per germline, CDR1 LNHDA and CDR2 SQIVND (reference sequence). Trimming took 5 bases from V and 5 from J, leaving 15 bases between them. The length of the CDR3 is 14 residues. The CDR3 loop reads CASSWRTESYGYTF. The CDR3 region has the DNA TGTGCCAGTAGTTGGAGGACAGAATCTTATGGCTACACCTTC.

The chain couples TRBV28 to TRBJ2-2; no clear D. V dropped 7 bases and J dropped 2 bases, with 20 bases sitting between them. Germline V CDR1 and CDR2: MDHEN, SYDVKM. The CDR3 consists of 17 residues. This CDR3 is CASNLDRWSPNTGELFF. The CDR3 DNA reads TGTGCCAGCAACCTAGATCGATGGAGCCCCAACACCGGGGAGCTGTTTTTT.

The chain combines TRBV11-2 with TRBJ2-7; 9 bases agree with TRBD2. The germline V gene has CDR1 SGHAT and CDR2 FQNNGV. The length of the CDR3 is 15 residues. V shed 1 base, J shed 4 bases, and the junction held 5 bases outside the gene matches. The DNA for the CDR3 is TGTGCCAGCAGCTTAGGTAGCGGGGGAAGATACGAGCAGTACTTC. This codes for CASSLGSGGRYEQYF.

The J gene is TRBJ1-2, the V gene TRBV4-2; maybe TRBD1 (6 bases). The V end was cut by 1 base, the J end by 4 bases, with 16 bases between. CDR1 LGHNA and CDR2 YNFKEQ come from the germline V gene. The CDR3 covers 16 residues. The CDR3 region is CASSQGNREGGYGYTF. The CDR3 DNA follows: TGTGCCAGCAGCCAAGGTAACCGGGAAGGGGGCTATGGCTACACCTTC.

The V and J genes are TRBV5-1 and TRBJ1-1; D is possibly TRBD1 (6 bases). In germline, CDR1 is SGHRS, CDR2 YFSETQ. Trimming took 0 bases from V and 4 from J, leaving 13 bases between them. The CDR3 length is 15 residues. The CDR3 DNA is TGCGCCAGCAGCTTGGGGGGAACAGGGCCCACTGAAGCTTTCTTT. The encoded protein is CASSLGGTGPTEAFF.

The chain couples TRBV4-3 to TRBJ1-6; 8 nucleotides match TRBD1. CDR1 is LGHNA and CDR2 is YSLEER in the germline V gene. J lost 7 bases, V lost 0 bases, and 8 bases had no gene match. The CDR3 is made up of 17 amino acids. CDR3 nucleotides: TGCGCCAGCAGCCAAGAATCCGGACAGGGCGGGAATTCACCCCTCCACTTT. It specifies CASSQESGQGGNSPLHF.

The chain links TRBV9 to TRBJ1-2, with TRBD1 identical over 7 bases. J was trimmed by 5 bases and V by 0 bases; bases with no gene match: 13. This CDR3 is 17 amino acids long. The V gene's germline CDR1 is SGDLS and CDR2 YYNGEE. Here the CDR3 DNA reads TGTGCCAGCAGCGTAGGACAAGACAGGGATTTCTCGTATGGCTACACCTTC. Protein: CASSVGQDRDFSYGYTF.

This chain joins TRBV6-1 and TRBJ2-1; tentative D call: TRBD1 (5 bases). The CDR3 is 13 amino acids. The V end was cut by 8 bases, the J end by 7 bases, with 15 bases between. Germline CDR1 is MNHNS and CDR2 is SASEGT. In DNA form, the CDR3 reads TGTGCCAGCGCTGCAGGGAATGGGAATGAGCAGTTCTTC. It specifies CASAAGNGNEQFF.

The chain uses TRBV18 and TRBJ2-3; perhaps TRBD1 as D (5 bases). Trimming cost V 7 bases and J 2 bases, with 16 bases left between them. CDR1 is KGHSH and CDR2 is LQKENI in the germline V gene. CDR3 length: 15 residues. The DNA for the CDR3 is TGTGCCAGCTTTATCAGGGTCGGCGACACAGATACGCAGTATTTT. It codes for CASFIRVGDTDTQYF.